Reported below is one T cell receptor (beta chain). Its antigen is undetermined. CDR3 length: 16 residues. The ends lost 5 bases at V and 3 bases at J; junction bases unmatched: 10. This entry belongs to a study of response to subunit inactivated influenza vaccine. TCRdb fed the RT-PCR reads into MiXCR, producing one record per CDR3 protein. The data hold roughly 500,000 distinct CDR3 sequences, with about 15% observed a single time. Study-wide points: Every seasonal influenza vaccination brings in few new T cells, the authors suggested.

This sequence was found in a man aged 45-69 years who received an inactivated influenza vaccine. Sequenced here: CD4+ T cells sorted from PBMCs, sampled about 24 months after vaccination. J is TRBJ2-1 and V is TRBV12-3 or TRBV12-4, with TRBD1 matching 7 bases. CDR3 DNA: TGTGCCAGCAGTCCCGGTCCAGGACAGGTCTACAATGAGCAGTTCTTC. Amino acids: CASSPGPGQVYNEQFF.